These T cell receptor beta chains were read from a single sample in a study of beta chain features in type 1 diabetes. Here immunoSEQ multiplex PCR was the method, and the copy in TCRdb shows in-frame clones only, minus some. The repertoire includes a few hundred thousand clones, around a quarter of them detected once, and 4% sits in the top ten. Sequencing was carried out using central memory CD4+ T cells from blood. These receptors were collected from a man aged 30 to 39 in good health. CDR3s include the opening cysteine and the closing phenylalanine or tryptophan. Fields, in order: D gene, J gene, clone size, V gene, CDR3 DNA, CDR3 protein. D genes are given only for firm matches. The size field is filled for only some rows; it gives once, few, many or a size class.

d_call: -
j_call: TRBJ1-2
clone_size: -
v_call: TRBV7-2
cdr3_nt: TGTGCCAGCAGCCCGATAACAAACTATGGCTACACCTTC
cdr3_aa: CASSPITNYGYTF

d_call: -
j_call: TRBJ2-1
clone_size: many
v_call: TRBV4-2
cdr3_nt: TGTGCCAGCAGCCAACAAGCGGGCTCCTACAATGAGCAGTTCTTC
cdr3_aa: CASSQQAGSYNEQFF

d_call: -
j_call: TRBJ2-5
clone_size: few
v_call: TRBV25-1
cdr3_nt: TGTGCCAGCATACCGGCTGGCCAAGAGACCCAGTACTTC
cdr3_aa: CASIPAGQETQYF

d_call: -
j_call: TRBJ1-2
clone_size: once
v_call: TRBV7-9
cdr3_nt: TGTGCCAGCAGCTTAGGGCAGAATCTCTATGGCTACACCTTC
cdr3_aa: CASSLGQNLYGYTF

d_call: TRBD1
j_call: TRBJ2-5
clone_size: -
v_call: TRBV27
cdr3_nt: TGTGCCAGCAGCCCTGGGACAGCCCAAGAGACCCAGTACTTC
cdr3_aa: CASSPGTAQETQYF

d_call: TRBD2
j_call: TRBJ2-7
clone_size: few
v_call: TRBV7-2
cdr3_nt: TGTGCCAGCAGCTTACAAGCGGGAGCCTCCTACGAGCAGTACTTC
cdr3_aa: CASSLQAGASYEQYF

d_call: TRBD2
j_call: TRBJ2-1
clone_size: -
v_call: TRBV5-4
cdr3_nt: TGTGCCAGCAGCTTGGAGGGAGGGACCATGACTAATGAGCAGTTCTTC
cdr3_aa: CASSLEGGTMTNEQFF

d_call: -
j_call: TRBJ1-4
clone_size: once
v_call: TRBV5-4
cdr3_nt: TGTGCCAGCAGCTCGACCCTCGTGGGGGAAAAACTGTTTTTT
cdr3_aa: CASSSTLVGEKLFF

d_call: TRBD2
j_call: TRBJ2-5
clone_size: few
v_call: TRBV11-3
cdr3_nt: TGTGCCAGCAGTATGGGACTAGCGGAAGAGACCCAGTACTTC
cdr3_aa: CASSMGLAEETQYF

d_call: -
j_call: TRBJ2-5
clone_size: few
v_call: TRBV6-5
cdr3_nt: TGTGCCAGCAGTTCGCCTCGGGGGACCCAGTACTTC
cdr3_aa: CASSSPRGTQYF

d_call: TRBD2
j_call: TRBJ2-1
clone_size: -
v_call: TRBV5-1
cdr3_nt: TGCGCCAGCAGCTCCGGGACTAGCGGGAGGTCTAACAATGAGCAGTTCTTC
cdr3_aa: CASSSGTSGRSNNEQFF

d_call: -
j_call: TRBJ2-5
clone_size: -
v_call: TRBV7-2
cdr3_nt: TGTGCCAGCAGCTTTCAAGAAGAGACCCAGTACTTC
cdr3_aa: CASSFQEETQYF

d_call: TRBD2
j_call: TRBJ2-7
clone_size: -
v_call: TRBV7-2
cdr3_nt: TGTGCCAGCAGCGCGCTAGCGGGGGTCTCCTACGAGCAGTACTTC
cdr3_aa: CASSALAGVSYEQYF

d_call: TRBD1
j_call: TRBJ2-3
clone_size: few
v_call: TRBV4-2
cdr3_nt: TGTGCCAGCAGACCCGTGGGGGACAGGGGCACAGATACGCAGTATTTT
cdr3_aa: CASRPVGDRGTDTQYF

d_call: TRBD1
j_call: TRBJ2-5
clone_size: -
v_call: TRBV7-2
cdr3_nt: TGTGCCAGCAGCTTAGGTGGGACAGGGGGCGAGACCCAGTACTTC
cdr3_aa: CASSLGGTGGETQYF

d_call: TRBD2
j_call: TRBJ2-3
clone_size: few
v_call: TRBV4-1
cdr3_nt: TGCGCCAGCAGCCAACAAGAGGCTAGCGGATTTGATACGCAGTATTTT
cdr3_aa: CASSQQEASGFDTQYF

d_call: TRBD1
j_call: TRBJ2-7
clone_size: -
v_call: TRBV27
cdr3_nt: TGTGCCAGCAGTTTATTTTCAGGGGGTGAATACGAGCAGTACTTC
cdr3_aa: CASSLFSGGEYEQYF

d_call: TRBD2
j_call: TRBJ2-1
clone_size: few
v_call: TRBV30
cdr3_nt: TGTGCCTGGAGGGGGTTTTCTAGCGGGCTCCGTTTTGAGCAGTTCTTC
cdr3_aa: CAWRGFSSGLRFEQFF

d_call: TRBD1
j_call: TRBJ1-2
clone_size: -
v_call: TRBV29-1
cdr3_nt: TGCAGCGTTGATCACGGGACAGGGCTTGGCTACACCTTC
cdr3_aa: CSVDHGTGLGYTF

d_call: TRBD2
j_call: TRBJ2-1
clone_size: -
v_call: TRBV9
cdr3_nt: TGTGCCAGCAGCCCTACCCTCTCTTGGACTAGCGGGAGTGGGTACAATGAGCAGTTCTTC
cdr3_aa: CASSPTLSWTSGSGYNEQFF

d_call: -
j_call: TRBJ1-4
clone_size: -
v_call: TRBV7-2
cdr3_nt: TGTGCCAGCAGCCCAGGGGACACTGCTAATGAAAAACTGTTTTTT
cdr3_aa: CASSPGDTANEKLFF

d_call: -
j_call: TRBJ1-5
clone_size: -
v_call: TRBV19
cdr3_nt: TGTGCCAGTAGTATATCCGGGACAAGGGGCCCGTGGCCCCAGCATTTT
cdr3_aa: CASSISGTRGPWPQHF

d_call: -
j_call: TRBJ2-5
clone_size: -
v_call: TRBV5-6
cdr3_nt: TGTGCCAGCAGCTTGGGGGCCCAAGAGACCCAGTACTTC
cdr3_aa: CASSLGAQETQYF

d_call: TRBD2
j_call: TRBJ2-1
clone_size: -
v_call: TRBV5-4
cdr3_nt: TGTGCCAGCAGCTTGGCGGGGACTAGCTCCTACAATGAGCAGTTCTTC
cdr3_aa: CASSLAGTSSYNEQFF

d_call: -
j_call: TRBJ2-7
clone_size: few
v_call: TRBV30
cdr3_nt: TGTGCCTGGAGTGTACGACTCTACGAGCAGTACTTC
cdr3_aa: CAWSVRLYEQYF